The clone carrying this T cell receptor beta chain has only a few counts. Its antigen remains unidentified. This CDR3 is 12 amino acids long. The V and J ends lost 4 bases and 7 bases respectively, with 11 bases between them. Germline CDR1 reads DFQATT; CDR2 reads SNEGSKA (reference sequence). This entry belongs to a study of T-cell memory formation after mild COVID-19. Across the whole study: For the most part, TCR clusters were specific to one donor.

Regarding the study as a whole: Prior to infection, memory already included some responding clones, suggesting cross-reactive memory joined.

MiXCR, run by TCRdb on the 5' RACE reads, gives a single entry per CDR3 protein. The sample yields roughly 120,000 distinct CDR3 sequences, roughly 20% seen once. The clonotype originates from a man between 18 and 35 years old who had mild COVID-19 (a few samples of this study predate the infection). Cell type and time point are not known. The sequencing sample was made of PBMCs or a T cell subset sorted from them (not recorded which). The J gene is TRBJ2-1, the V gene TRBV20-1; tentative D call: TRBD1 (6 bases). CDR3 bases: TGCAGTGCTACTGGGACACGTAATGAGCAGTTCTTC. This sequence encodes CSATGTRNEQFF.